Below are 17 T cell receptor beta chains sequenced from a single sample in a study of CD8 T cells in ankylosing spondylitis. TCRdb re-called the 5' RACE reads with MiXCR, one entry per CDR3 protein. The sample yields some 130,000 distinct CDR3 sequences, just under 7.5% seen once. The sample taken for sequencing was blood, either unsorted or a sorted T cell fraction (not recorded which). All receptors come from a female donor with ankylosing spondylitis or in good health (not recorded which).

The chain carries TRBV11-1 and TRBJ2-3; D is possibly TRBD2 (5 bases). The germline V and J ends were trimmed by 3 bases and 4 bases, with 23 bases remaining between them. Germline V CDR1 and CDR2: SGHAT, FQDESV (reference sequence). The CDR3 totals 18 residues. CDR3 in amino acids: CASSLGSGMVGGPDTQYF. DNA of the CDR3: TGTGCCAGCAGCTTGGGGTCGGGGATGGTCGGTGGCCCAGATACGCAGTATTTT.

This clonotype showed up many times. The chain couples TRBV12-3 or TRBV12-4 to TRBJ2-3, with D perhaps matching TRBD1 (6 bases). The V end was cut by 7 bases, the J end by 6 bases, with 20 bases between. This CDR3 region has 15 residues. CDR3 region: CASTKNRVSRDTQYF. Written as DNA, the CDR3 is TGTGCCAGCACCAAAAACAGGGTCAGTCGGGATACGCAGTATTTT.

This clonotype was observed at least ten times. The chain links TRBV5-1 to TRBJ2-4; 7 bases agree with TRBD2. This CDR3 has 13 residues. CDR1 and CDR2 (germline): SGHRS, YFSETQ. With 5 bases clipped from V and 6 bases from J, the junction kept 5 bases outside the gene matches. CDR3 sequence reads: CASRAGELNIQYF. The DNA of the CDR3 is TGCGCCAGCAGGGCGGGGGAATTAAACATTCAGTACTTC.

This clonotype came up many times. The V call is TRBV6-2 or TRBV6-3, the J call TRBJ1-1, with 7 bases lining up with TRBD1. The CDR3 runs to 14 residues. V lost 6 bases to trimming and J lost 1 base; unmatched junction nucleotides: 5. Germline loops: CDR1 MNHEY, CDR2 SVGEGT. The CDR3 protein is CASSRGQKNTEAFF. The CDR3 DNA reads TGTGCCAGCAGCCGGGGACAGAAGAACACTGAAGCTTTCTTT.

This clonotype has a count of ten or more. This sequence joins TRBV28 and TRBJ2-5; TRBD1 aligns across 9 bases. The trim removed 2 bases at V and 1 base at J, leaving 5 bases unmatched. The germline V gene encodes CDR1 MDHEN and CDR2 SYDVKM. CDR3 length: 16 amino acids. The chain's CDR3 is CASSLLGQGIQETQYF. Written as DNA, the CDR3 is TGTGCCAGCAGTTTACTGGGACAGGGCATCCAAGAGACCCAGTACTTC.

This clonotype was picked up many times. This rearrangement joins TRBV3-1 to TRBJ2-7; D is unclear. This CDR3 contains 11 residues. Trimming removed 3 bases from V and 7 bases from J, with 7 bases in between. Germline-derived CDR1 and CDR2 are LGHDT and YNNKEL (reference sequence). This CDR3 reads CASSQAWEQYF. CDR3 bases: TGTGCCAGCAGCCAGGCCTGGGAGCAGTACTTC.

The sample holds many counts of this clonotype. J is TRBJ2-1 and V is TRBV5-5; a weak D match, TRBD1 (6 bases). CDR3 length: 12 amino acids. CDR1 is SGHKS and CDR2 is YYEKEE in the germline V gene (reference sequence). The V gene lost 3 bases and the J gene lost 10 bases, with 11 bases spanning the gap. CDR3 region: CASSYRVSEQFF. CDR3 in DNA: TGTGCCAGCAGCTACAGGGTCTCCGAGCAGTTCTTC.

This chain uses TRBV15 with TRBJ2-2; either TRBD1 or TRBD2 may supply D (5 bases each). Germline V gene sequence: CDR1 LNHNV, CDR2 YYDKDF (reference sequence). The CDR3 runs 15 residues. The V end lost 4 bases, the J end lost 4 bases, and 13 bases lay between the germline ends. The CDR3 loop is CATSNRDVVTGELFF. CDR3 nucleotide sequence: TGTGCCACCAGCAACCGGGACGTCGTCACCGGGGAGCTGTTTTTT.

V is TRBV6-2 or TRBV6-3 and J is TRBJ1-1; 8 bases are shared with TRBD1. This CDR3 contains 13 residues. After removal of 6 bases from V and 7 bases from J, the junction contained 7 bases not matched to a gene. Germline CDR1 and CDR2: MNHEY and SVGEGT. CDR3 sequence reads: CASRPQGENEAFF. The CDR3 nucleotides are TGTGCCAGCAGACCACAGGGGGAGAATGAAGCTTTCTTT.

This clonotype was seen repeatedly, ten times or more. The chain uses TRBV7-2 and TRBJ2-2; D perhaps matches TRBD1 (7 bases). V was pared by 5 bases and J by 2 bases, with 15 bases between. Germline V CDR1 and CDR2: SGHTA, FQGNSA. The CDR3 has 16 residues. DNA for the CDR3: TGTGCCAGCAGCCAAGGAGGGACAGCAAACACCGGGGAGCTGTTTTTT. Encoded protein: CASSQGGTANTGELFF.

This clonotype was seen repeatedly, ten times or more. The chain is built from TRBV5-1 and TRBJ2-3; tentative D call: TRBD1 (6 bases). The CDR3 is 15 residues long. In germline, CDR1 is SGHRS, CDR2 YFSETQ. V lost 3 bases, J lost 0 bases, and 11 bases lay in between. This chain's CDR3 is CASSSRDISTDTQYF. The CDR3 DNA reads as TGCGCCAGCAGCTCACGGGACATCAGCACAGATACGCAGTATTTT.

Remarks on this clonotype: At one of its ends the junction is not consistent with the germline gene, which may arise from a read error. The chain uses TRBV7-9 and TRBJ2-1; 12 bases align to TRBD1. Germline V gene data show CDR1 as SEHNR and CDR2 as FQNEAQ (reference sequence). There are 16 residues in the CDR3. This CDR3 is CASSLAGDRGHDEQLF. The DNA of the CDR3 is TGTGCCAGCAGCTTAGCTGGGGACAGGGGGCATGATGAGCAGCTCTTC.

This clonotype has a count of ten or more. The chain has TRBV7-8 and TRBJ2-2; maybe TRBD1 (6 bases). Deletions cut 3 bases from V and 6 bases from J, with 8 bases between. The germline V gene has CDR1 SGHVS and CDR2 FQNEAQ. CDR3 length: 13 amino acids. The CDR3 is CASSFHRAGELFF. CDR3 DNA: TGTGCCAGCAGCTTCCACAGGGCCGGGGAGCTGTTTTTT.

This clonotype was seen many times. The CDR3 loop is CSAGTSGAHNEQFF. CDR3 DNA: TGCAGTGCGGGGACTAGCGGGGCGCACAATGAGCAGTTCTTC. The chain has TRBV20-1 and TRBJ2-1; 13 positions agree with TRBD2. Trimming cost V 6 bases and J 5 bases; bases outside gene matches: 4. The CDR3 is 14 residues long. From germline, CDR1 is DFQATT and CDR2 SNEGSKA (reference sequence).

This clonotype was recorded at least ten times. The rearrangement links TRBV5-1 to TRBJ1-5, with D possibly matching TRBD1 (5 bases). V was cut by 5 bases and J by 1 base, with 13 bases left in between. Germline lookup yields CDR1 SGHRS and CDR2 YFSETQ. The CDR3 spans 15 residues. The CDR3 coding sequence is TGCGCCAGCAGGCGTACGGGGGACAGCAATCAGCCCCAGCATTTT. It encodes CASRRTGDSNQPQHF.

The CDR3 nucleotides read TGCGCCAGCAGCTCTCAGGGCCTGAACACTGAAGCTTTCTTT. This gives the protein CASSSQGLNTEAFF. This rearrangement joins TRBV5-1 to TRBJ1-1, with D possibly matching TRBD1 (5 bases). There are 14 residues in the CDR3. Between the trimmed V and J ends, which lost 3 bases and 0 bases, there was a span of 9 bases. CDR1 is SGHRS and CDR2 is YFSETQ in the germline V gene.

This clonotype was found many times. The chain joins TRBV6-2 or TRBV6-3 to TRBJ2-1; D gene uncertain. This CDR3 is 13 amino acids long. Germline-derived CDR1 and CDR2 are MNHEY and SVGEGT. V dropped 2 bases and J dropped 3 bases, with 5 bases sitting between them. This CDR3 is CASSYLLYNEQFF. CDR3 sequence (DNA): TGTGCCAGCAGTTACCTCCTCTACAATGAGCAGTTCTTC.